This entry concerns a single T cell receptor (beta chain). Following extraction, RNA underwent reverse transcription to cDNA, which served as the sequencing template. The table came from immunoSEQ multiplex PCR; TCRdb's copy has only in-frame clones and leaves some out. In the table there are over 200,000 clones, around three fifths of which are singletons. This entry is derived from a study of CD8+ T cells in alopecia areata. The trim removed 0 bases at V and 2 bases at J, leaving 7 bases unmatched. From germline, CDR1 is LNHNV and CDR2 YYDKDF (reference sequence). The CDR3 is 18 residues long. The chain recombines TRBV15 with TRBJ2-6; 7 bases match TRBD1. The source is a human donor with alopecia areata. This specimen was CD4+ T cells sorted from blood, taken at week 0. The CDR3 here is CATSRDPRGGAGANVLTF. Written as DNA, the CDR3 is TGTGCCACCAGCAGAGATCCCAGAGGGGGCGCTGGGGCCAACGTCCTGACTTTC. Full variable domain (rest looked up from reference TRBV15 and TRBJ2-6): DAMVIQNPRYQVTQFGKPVTLSCSQTLNHNVMYWYQQKSSQAPKLLFHYYDKDFNNEADTPDNFQSRRPNTSFCFLDIRSPGLGDTAMYLCATSRDPRGGAGANVLTFGAGSRLTVL.